This TCR beta chain was profiled in a study of shared clonotypes between healthy human individuals. Note on this clone: Its antigen is currently unknown.

Produced via immunoSEQ multiplex PCR; TCRdb's table is partial and in-frame only. The sample holds approximately 840,000 clones, about 96% seen once. General observations from the study: Limitation of the genetic and exposure-history diversity represented came from the few donors. A generally larger estimated richness was seen in naive subsets than in memory subsets. Several donors had around 5.2% of their naive CD4 clonotypes in common. The generation probabilities recorded for non-shared clonotypes fell below those of clonotypes shared by all four donors.

Naive CD8 cells, CD45RO-negative and positively selected for CCR7, excluded terminally differentiated effector memory CD45RA+ cells. V lost 0 bases and J lost 0, with 7 bases in between. Germline assignment: CDR1 SGDLS and CDR2 YYNGEE. The CDR3 is 14 residues long. Sequenced: naive CD8+ T cells sorted from blood. The chain is built from TRBV9 and TRBJ2-7; D unresolved. This sequence originates from a young man in good health. The chain's CDR3 is CASSVGTYSYEQYF. The CDR3 DNA sequence: TGTGCCAGCAGCGTAGGGACCTACTCCTACGAGCAGTACTTC.